This TCR beta chain appears in the sequencing data of a study of T cells in Graves' hyperthyroidism and ophthalmopathy (dated by TCRdb to about 2019). A note on the overall study: Peripheral blood was collected at initial diagnosis, before any treatment. To identify TCR V-J signatures that set the groups apart, the researchers used a discovery cohort of about a hundred patients, made up of 40 to 45 with Graves' ophthalmopathy and some 55 with stable Graves' hyperthyroidism. Prospective prediction of ophthalmopathy was tested in an independent validation cohort consisting of 18 hyperthyroidism patients and 15 or so patients who later progressed to ophthalmopathy. For training and testing, the approximately 97 patients in the discovery cohort were randomly divided in a 7:3 ratio. In addition, the study compared T-cell repertoires in thyroid tissue and in blood from a handful of Graves' hyperthyroidism patients. Once sampling was done, hyperthyroidism patients were given methimazole at a starting dose of 30 mg daily, whereas ophthalmopathy patients were given high-dose intravenous methylprednisolone. According to the paper, TCR Vbeta CDR3 sequencing was carried out on approximately 140 peripheral blood samples, which came from approximately 43 ophthalmopathy, around 74 hyperthyroidism and about 17 progressor patients.

TCR beta CDR3 regions were amplified from RNA transcripts. A first-round RT-PCR of the TCR CDR3 used the HTBI primer set with the Qiagen OneStep RT-PCR kit. Libraries were constructed in a second round of multiplex PCR, after which size selection and purification were performed. Paired-end sequencing of the libraries was performed with 100 bp reads on an Illumina HiSeq2000. In the source study's methods: SOAPnuke was used to process the raw data, throwing out any read that contained adapters or uncalled bases, had a mean Phred below 15, or lacked an exact constant-primer or identifier match. High-quality paired reads were merged with COPE v1.2.5, and unique nucleotide sequences were defined as clonotypes. MiTCR v1.1 was used to align the clonotypes against IMGT TRBV, TRBD and TRBJ reference segments. Only V-J combinations with frequency above 0.0001, covering roughly 99% of repertoires, were analysed. The TCS score was defined as the ratio of F50 (clonal expansion) to E x V (chaos), calculated using BLOSUM62-based TCRdist between CDR3 peptides within each V-J. Welch's t-statistics and random forest reduced roughly 530 V-J features to 10 to 15, which were used in a naive Bayes classifier (R e1071). TCRdb trimmed public reads at Q25 via fastp, called clones via MiXCR and kept in-frame beta chains. Each entry merges the rows of one CDR3 protein and shows their most common DNA and genes. The V and J calls and clone size are TCRdb's, not the authors'. The sample table records 300,000 to 450,000 distinct CDR3 sequences; roughly 15% of these occur just once. About 19% of the sample goes to the ten largest clones.

Measured from the cysteine to the phenylalanine, the CDR3 is 18 residues long. The CDR3 DNA has 54 bases and is translated from base 1. Looking up the germline V gene yields CDR1 MNHNS and CDR2 SASEGT. Deletion took 0 bases off V and 8 bases off J, with a span of 22 bases between the germline ends. In the ophthalmopathy patients, disease was moderately to severely active, with a Clinical Activity Score of 3 or more, a NOSPECS grade of 4 or more, and a duration of less than 3 months. The study excluded patients with uncontrolled infections, other autoimmune diseases, pregnancy or lactation. Diagnoses relied on clinical symptoms, serum thyroxine and TRAb, thyroid ultrasound and orbital computed tomography. PBMCs were separated from 10 ml of fresh peripheral blood using Ficoll-Paque density gradient centrifugation. Total RNA was extracted with Trizol reagent, and quality was checked on an Agilent 2100 Bioanalyzer.

The study at large found these results: In validation, the model predicted progression to ophthalmopathy a median of around six months before onset, with over 60% sensitivity and 72.22% specificity. No statistical method was used to set the sample size in advance, and investigators knew the group allocation. A model built on a 13 V-J signature distinguished ophthalmopathy from stable hyperthyroidism, reaching about 88% sensitivity and under 84% specificity in cross-validation and 80%/75% in testing. Most expanded thyroid clonotypes (frequency above 0.001) were also detected in blood, suggesting blood repertoires may reflect thyroid immune responses.

This clonotype turned up a few times. What antigen it recognizes has not been identified. No per-base quality is available; no much larger clone lies one base away. The sample comprised blood. The chain is made from TRBV6-1 and TRBJ1-4, and TRBD1 may be the D gene, going by 5 matching bases. This sequence originates from a woman aged 25 to 45 with Graves' ophthalmopathy. The CDR3 protein is CASSEALFPREGKEKLFF. DNA sequence: TGTGCCAGCAGTGAAGCGCTTTTCCCCAGGGAGGGGAAGGAAAAACTGTTTTTT.